The next 6 T cell receptor beta chains were all read from a single sample in a study of blood T cell repertoires in COVID-19. Clones were sequenced by immunoSEQ multiplex PCR, and TCRdb holds only the in-frame ones, with some missing. This sample has 150,000 to 200,000 clones, with roughly 80% found just once. Sequencing input: peripheral blood. The receptors here all came from a man in his sixties with active or convalescent COVID-19.

V gene TRBV7-9 combines with J gene TRBJ2-5, with D hard to call. Germline loops: CDR1 SEHNR, CDR2 FQNEAQ (reference sequence). Between the trimmed V and J ends, which lost 5 bases and 4 bases, there was a span of 5 bases. This CDR3 is built from 11 residues. CDR3 bases: TGTGCCAGCAGCCAATTAGAGACCCAGTACTTC. Protein sequence: CASSQLETQYF.

This clone was seen only once. V usage is TRBV2 and J usage is TRBJ2-3, with TRBD2 matching 10 bases. This CDR3 is built from 16 residues. Germline trimming cut 4 bases from V and 5 bases from J; bases unmatched to any gene: 9. In germline, CDR1 is SNHLY, CDR2 FYNNEI. This CDR3 reads CASSVLRASGRDTQYF. In DNA form, the CDR3 reads TGTGCCAGCAGTGTCTTACGAGCTAGCGGGAGAGATACGCAGTATTTT.

This clone has more than one count but fewer than ten. The V call is TRBV7-2, the J call TRBJ1-2, with 9 bases lining up with TRBD1. The CDR3 runs to 14 residues. CDR1 and CDR2 from the germline V gene are SGHTA and FQGNSA. V gave up 2 bases and J gave up 4 bases; unmatched junction bases: 2. CDR3 sequence reads: CASSLRDRAYGYTF. Written as DNA, the CDR3 is TGTGCCAGCAGCTTAAGGGACAGGGCCTATGGCTACACCTTC.

The chain combines TRBV18 with TRBJ2-2, with D perhaps TRBD1 (6 bases). V dropped 3 bases and J dropped 0 bases, with 8 bases sitting between them. CDR1 and CDR2 from the germline V gene are KGHSH and LQKENI. The CDR3 sequence is 15 residues long. Written as DNA, the CDR3 is TGTGCCAGCTCACCCCAGGGGCCGAACACCGGGGAGCTGTTTTTT. It encodes CASSPQGPNTGELFF.

The CDR3 reads CAWRGAAYEQYF. The CDR3 nucleotides are TGTGCCTGGAGGGGGGCCGCCTACGAGCAGTACTTC. This chain connects TRBV30 to TRBJ2-7; TRBD1 is a possible D gene (6 bases). The V gene's germline CDR1 is GTSNPN and CDR2 SVGIG (reference sequence). The CDR3 loop spans 12 amino acids. V was trimmed by 3 bases and J by 2 bases, leaving 8 bases between them. The full variable domain, rest sourced from reference TRBV30 and TRBJ2-7, is SQTIHQWPATLVQPVGSPLSLECTVEGTSNPNLYWYRQAAGRGLQLLFYSVGIGQISSEVPQNLSASRPQDRQFILSSKKLLLSDSGFYLCAWRGAAYEQYFGPGTRLTVT.

V is TRBV7-2 and J is TRBJ2-7, with D tentatively TRBD1 (6 bases). V lost 1 base and J lost 0, with 10 bases in between. This CDR3 is 15 amino acids long. Germline CDR1 is SGHTA and CDR2 is FQGNSA. CDR3 sequence (DNA): TGTGCCAGCAGCTTAGGGGGGACACTCTCCTACGAGCAGTACTTC. It codes for CASSLGGTLSYEQYF.